This T cell receptor (beta chain) was found in a study of technical replicates of blood from a few donors. Sequencing was performed with immunoSEQ multiplex PCR; in TCRdb, only in-frame clones are kept and a portion is missing. The sample holds tens of thousands of clones, around 90% seen once. CDR1 and CDR2 from the germline V gene are SGDLS and YYNGEE. The CDR3 covers 13 residues. The ends lost 2 bases at V and 7 bases at J; junction bases unmatched: 4. The receptor was isolated from a human donor in good health. Sequencing was performed on T cells isolated from PBMCs. The chain carries TRBV9 and TRBJ1-1, with 8 bases that match TRBD1. The CDR3 sequence is CASSVTGDGEAFF. The CDR3 region has the DNA TGTGCCAGCAGCGTGACAGGGGACGGTGAAGCTTTCTTT.